One T cell receptor (beta chain) is described in this entry. This CDR3 is built from 11 residues. The germline V gene has CDR1 MNHNY and CDR2 SVGAGI (reference sequence). Here immunoSEQ multiplex PCR was the method, and the copy in TCRdb shows in-frame clones only, minus some. The table shows 32,000 or so clones, with more than 70% occurring only once. The source of the sample is a study of sequential checkpoint blockade in melanoma. About the study: Randomization was 1:1 between first-line nivolumab→ipilimumab and ipilimumab→nivolumab. Both treatment sequences were followed by maintenance nivolumab.

Treatment denoted: randomized to nivolumab then ipilimumab (arm A) or the reverse (arm B). Patients had received no earlier DNA-damaging chemotherapy. Sorted cells were live CD3+CD8+, lacking CD19 and CD56, from PBMCs. This rearrangement joins TRBV6-6 to TRBJ2-5; tentative D call: TRBD2 (5 bases). The assigned J gene may be wrong: the sequence end matches TRBJ2-7 better. Sequences were derived from CD8+ T cells sorted from blood (inferred from file names), sampled from a patient given nivolumab and ipilimumab in sequence. The TCR originated in a human donor with melanoma. CDR3 nucleotide sequence: TGTGCCAGCGGACTCGCCTACGAGCAGTACTTC. It codes for CASGLAYEQYF.